The 21 T cell receptor beta chains presented below share a single source sample, sequenced in a study of metastatic and nonmetastatic thyroid tumors. Not a single patient had been given any form of treatment at any point before undergoing thyroid surgery. TCRdb re-clonotyped the PCR reads through MiXCR. The profile covers around 45,000 clones, with less than 5% appearing a single time and about a tenth taken by the ten largest. Sequenced input: blood. Receptors originate from a female donor with papillary thyroid cancer or a benign thyroid nodule (not recorded which). Some clones in this sample may be carry-over from other donors' samples.

The sample holds a few counts of this clone. J is TRBJ2-7 and V is TRBV6-2 or TRBV6-3, with D possibly being TRBD1 (5 bases). CDR1 is MNHEY, CDR2 SVGEGT, per germline. V gave up 5 bases and J gave up 4 bases, with 15 bases separating them. The CDR3 consists of 14 residues. DNA of the CDR3: TGTGCCAGCAGTGGGGCAGCACCGTCATACGAGCAGTACTTC. This gives the protein CASSGAAPSYEQYF.

This clone has ten or more counts. The rearrangement links TRBV20-1 to TRBJ1-1; the D is unclear. Trimming cost V 3 bases and J 1 base, with 9 bases left between them. CDR3 size: 13 residues. Germline CDR1 reads DFQATT; CDR2 reads SNEGSKA (reference sequence). CDR3 nucleotides: TGCAGTGCTAGCCTACAGCAGAACACTGAAGCTTTCTTT. It specifies CSASLQQNTEAFF.

In this sample, this clone is medium-sized. The chain is built from TRBV6-4 and TRBJ2-2; 12 bases fit TRBD2. The CDR3 spans 13 residues. CDR1 is MRHNA, CDR2 SNTAGT, per germline. With V trimmed by 10 bases and J by 4 bases, 1 base remained unmatched. CDR3 sequence reads: CATSGRATGELFF. CDR3 sequence (DNA): TGTGCCACTAGCGGGAGGGCCACCGGGGAGCTGTTTTTT.

This clone showed up just a few times. This chain joins TRBV6-1 and TRBJ1-5, with 7 positions matching TRBD1. This CDR3 contains 13 residues. V dropped 5 bases and J dropped 7; count of bases not matched to a gene: 5. Germline V CDR1 and CDR2: MNHNS, SASEGT. The CDR3 sequence: CASSTTGRQPQHF. Written as DNA, the CDR3 is TGTGCCAGCAGTACGACAGGGAGGCAGCCCCAGCATTTT.

This clone was recorded at least ten times. Other nucleotide sequences in the sample specify the same CDR3. V is TRBV4-1 and J is TRBJ2-7, with 8 nucleotides matching TRBD2. The germline CDR1 and CDR2 sequences are MGHRA and YSYEKL. V lost 4 bases to trimming and J lost 3 bases; unmatched junction nucleotides: 5. The CDR3 has 14 amino acids. CDR3 in amino acids: CASSLSGTYYEQYF. CDR3 DNA: TGCGCCAGCAGCCTTAGCGGGACTTACTACGAGCAGTACTTC.

Concerning this clone: Since the CDR3 does not end with the conserved phenylalanine or tryptophan, this likely comes from a read error. The CDR3 loop reads CASSFGTGMNTEAFL. Written as DNA, the CDR3 is TGTGCCAGCAGTTTCGGGACAGGCATGAACACTGAAGCTTTCCTT. The genes are TRBV12-3 or TRBV12-4 and TRBJ1-1, with 8 bases lining up with TRBD1. The CDR3 loop spans 15 amino acids. V lost 3 bases and J lost 0; bases outside the gene matches: 3.

This clone was counted at least ten times. The genes are TRBV19 and TRBJ2-3, with 13 bases matching TRBD2. Trimming cost V 7 bases and J 5 bases; bases outside gene matches: 15. This CDR3 spans 18 amino acids. The germline V gene encodes CDR1 LNHDA and CDR2 SQIVND (reference sequence). The CDR3 spells CASNLRWTSGSSLDTQYF. CDR3 nucleotides: TGTGCCAGTAACTTGAGATGGACTAGCGGGAGTAGCTTAGATACGCAGTATTTT.

This clone was counted only a few times. The genes are TRBV19 and TRBJ2-1, with D perhaps matching TRBD1 (7 bases). The CDR3 spans 17 residues. Deletions cut 8 bases from V and 7 bases from J, with 27 bases between. Germline loops: CDR1 LNHDA, CDR2 SQIVND (reference sequence). The chain's CDR3 is CASRPHHTGAGRNEQFF. CDR3 coding DNA: TGTGCCAGTCGCCCTCACCATACAGGGGCGGGAAGAAATGAGCAGTTCTTC.

About this clone: One end of the junction is discordant with germline, which a read error may explain. The genes are TRBV6-6 and TRBJ1-1; no clear D. From germline, CDR1 is MNHNY and CDR2 SVGAGI (reference sequence). This CDR3 spans 15 amino acids. The CDR3 loop reads CASSYSPRLGTGAFF. CDR3 in DNA: TGTGCCAGCAGTTACTCCCCAAGATTGGGAACTGGAGCTTTCTTT.

This clone appeared a few times. CDR3 region: CASRLLAGPNNEQFF. CDR3 in DNA: TGTGCCAGCAGGTTGCTAGCGGGACCAAACAATGAGCAGTTCTTC. V and J are TRBV28 and TRBJ2-1; 9 bases map to TRBD2. With 6 bases clipped from V and 5 bases from J, the junction kept 8 bases outside the gene matches. This CDR3 comprises 15 residues. Germline V gene data show CDR1 as MDHEN and CDR2 as SYDVKM.

This chain links TRBV27 with TRBJ1-1; D is uncertain. Germline assignment: CDR1 MNHEY and CDR2 SMNVEV (reference sequence). There are 13 residues in the CDR3. V shed 3 bases and J shed 6 bases, with 11 bases lying between them. CDR3 in amino acids: CASSFSGPAEAFF. The DNA for the CDR3 is TGTGCCAGCAGTTTTTCCGGTCCCGCTGAAGCTTTCTTT.

This clone was seen repeatedly, ten times or more. The chain uses TRBV12-3 or TRBV12-4 and TRBJ1-2; 8 bases align to TRBD1. V was clipped by 4 bases and J by 3 bases; unmatched bases: 13. This CDR3 spans 17 amino acids. CDR3 region: CASSSRTGTLLDYGYTF. The CDR3 DNA reads as TGTGCCAGCAGTTCGAGGACAGGGACCCTCTTAGACTATGGCTACACCTTC.

In its sample, this clone was seen a few times. The J gene is TRBJ2-3, the V gene TRBV5-1; the D gene could be TRBD1 or TRBD2 (6 bases each). The CDR3 contains 16 residues. V was cut by 5 bases and J by 1 base, with 17 bases left in between. Germline V gives CDR1 SGHRS, CDR2 YFSETQ. The CDR3 sequence: CASSPAEGVRTDTQYF. The CDR3 DNA is TGCGCCAGCAGTCCTGCGGAGGGGGTCCGCACAGATACGCAGTATTTT.

As to this clone: One end of the junction fails to match germline, which may point to a read error. The sample has other DNA sequences that encode this CDR3 too. V is TRBV7-9 and J is TRBJ1-1; D ambiguous. The CDR3 loop spans 12 amino acids. Germline lookup yields CDR1 SEHNR and CDR2 FQNEAQ (reference sequence). DNA of the CDR3: TGTGCCAGCAGCTTAAGACCCCCTGAAGCCTTCTTT. Its translation: CASSLRPPEAFF.

This clone was seen once. CDR3 loop: CVILSVNYEQYF. The CDR3 bases are TGTGTCATCCTCAGTGTGAACTACGAGCAGTACTTC. The rearrangement joins TRBV2 to TRBJ2-7, with no clear D. Germline loops: CDR1 SNHLY, CDR2 FYNNEI. The CDR3 sequence is 12 residues long.

This clone was observed a handful of times. This chain connects TRBV6-5 to TRBJ2-7, with 7 bases aligning to TRBD1. The CDR3 is 15 residues long. Germline loops: CDR1 MNHEY, CDR2 SVGAGI. V shed 0 bases, J shed 2 bases, and the junction held 4 bases outside the gene matches. CDR3 coding DNA: TGTGCCAGCAGTTACTCGTCCAGGGGGACCTACGAGCAGTACTTC. Its protein is CASSYSSRGTYEQYF.

This clone was recorded many times. The genes are TRBV5-6 and TRBJ1-2; the match to TRBD1 covers 8 bases. This CDR3 comprises 14 residues. Germline V CDR1 and CDR2: SGHDT, YYEEEE. V gave up 0 bases and J gave up 4 bases; unmatched junction bases: 2. CDR3 coding DNA: TGTGCCAGCAGCTTGGCGGACAGGGTCTATGGCTACACCTTC. Encoded protein: CASSLADRVYGYTF.

This clone occurred a few times. The rearrangement joins TRBV28 to TRBJ2-7, with a weak D call TRBD1 (6 bases). Trimming pared 4 bases from V and 9 bases from J, leaving 13 bases between. Germline V gene data show CDR1 as MDHEN and CDR2 as SYDVKM. The CDR3 consists of 12 residues. CDR3 coding DNA: TGTGCCAGCAGTTACGGACAGTCCCGGCAGTACTTC. This gives the protein CASSYGQSRQYF.

This chain connects TRBV2 to TRBJ1-4; D unresolved. CDR3 length: 14 amino acids. Trimming removed 2 bases at V and 6 bases at J, with 10 bases between. CDR1 and CDR2 from the germline V gene are SNHLY and FYNNEI. The CDR3 protein is CASSERESYEKLFF. Here the CDR3 DNA reads TGTGCCAGCAGTGAAAGAGAATCGTATGAAAAACTGTTTTTT.

There are a few counts of this clone. This sequence joins TRBV28 and TRBJ2-1; TRBD1 aligns across 8 bases. CDR1 is MDHEN and CDR2 is SYDVKM in the germline V gene. V dropped 3 bases and J dropped 9; count of bases not matched to a gene: 10. CDR3 length: 15 amino acids. As DNA, the CDR3 is TGTGCCAGCAGTTTCTATGGACAGGGAGAGGGTGAGCAGTTCTTC. Its translation: CASSFYGQGEGEQFF.

As to this clone: The sample holds other DNA sequences that translate to the same CDR3. V and J are TRBV7-9 and TRBJ1-4, with TRBD1 as a possible D gene (5 bases). Germline loops: CDR1 SEHNR, CDR2 FQNEAQ (reference sequence). Trimming took off 5 bases at V and 4 bases at J, with 14 bases between the two ends. The CDR3 runs to 15 residues. The CDR3, as DNA: TGTGCCAGCAGCCGAACCATTGGGGGTAATGAAAAACTGTTTTTT. Protein: CASSRTIGGNEKLFF.